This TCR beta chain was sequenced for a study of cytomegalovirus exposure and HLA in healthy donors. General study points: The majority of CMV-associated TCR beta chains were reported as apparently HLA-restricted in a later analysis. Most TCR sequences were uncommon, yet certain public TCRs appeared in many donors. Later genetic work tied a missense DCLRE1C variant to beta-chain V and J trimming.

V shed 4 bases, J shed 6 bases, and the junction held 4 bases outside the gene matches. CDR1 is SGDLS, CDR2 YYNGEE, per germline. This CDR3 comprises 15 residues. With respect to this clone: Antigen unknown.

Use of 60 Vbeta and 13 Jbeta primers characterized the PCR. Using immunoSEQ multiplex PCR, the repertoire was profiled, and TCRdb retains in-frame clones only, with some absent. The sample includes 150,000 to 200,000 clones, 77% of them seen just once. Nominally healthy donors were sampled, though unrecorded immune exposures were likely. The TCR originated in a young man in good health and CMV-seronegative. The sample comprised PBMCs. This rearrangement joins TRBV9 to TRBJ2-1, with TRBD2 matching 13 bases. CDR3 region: CASSFRTSGGNEQFF. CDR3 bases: TGTGCCAGCAGCTTCCGGACTAGCGGGGGCAATGAGCAGTTCTTC. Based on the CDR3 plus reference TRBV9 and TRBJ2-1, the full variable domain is DSGVTQTPKHLITATGQRVTLRCSPRSGDLSVYWYQQSLDQGLQFLIQYYNGEERAKGNILERFSAQQFPDLHSELNLSSLELGDSALYFCASSFRTSGGNEQFFGPGTRLTVL.